The 3 T cell receptor beta chains below all came from one sample that was sequenced in a study of identical twins. Via MiXCR, TCRdb re-called the 5' RACE reads, giving one row per CDR3 protein. The sample includes around 370,000 distinct CDR3 sequences, approximately 9.1% of them seen just once. Sequences were obtained from naive T cells sorted from blood. Source of these receptors: a woman between 50 and 59 years old in good health.

The chain couples TRBV4-1 to TRBJ2-1, with D perhaps matching TRBD2 (6 bases). Germline CDR1 MGHRA, CDR2 YSYEKL. This CDR3 is 21 amino acids long. Trimming cost V 0 bases and J 0 bases, with 24 bases left between them. CDR3 loop: CASSQDFIVTSFQSSYNEQFF. The CDR3 DNA reads TGCGCCAGCAGCCAAGATTTTATTGTAACTAGCTTTCAGAGCTCCTACAATGAGCAGTTCTTC.

Only a few counts were recorded for this clonotype. The chain links TRBV5-1 to TRBJ1-1; D is perhaps TRBD1 (6 bases). Germline V CDR1 and CDR2: SGHRS, YFSETQ. Trimming left V 3 bases short and J 2 bases short, with 20 bases between. The CDR3 runs to 17 residues. CDR3 loop: CASSSLGGLVVNTEAFF. The CDR3 nucleotides read TGCGCCAGCAGCTCACTAGGGGGGCTGGTAGTCAACACTGAAGCTTTCTTT.

About this clonotype: In this CDR3 the conserved last residue, phenylalanine or tryptophan, is missing, so a read error is likely. The chain recombines TRBV7-9 with TRBJ2-1, with 7 bases lining up with TRBD2. The CDR3 is 15 amino acids. Trimming at V came to 5 bases and at J to 3 bases, leaving 7 bases not matched to a gene. The V gene's germline CDR1 is SEHNR and CDR2 FQNEAQ (reference sequence). The CDR3, as DNA: TGTGCCAGCAGCACCGGGACTATACACTACAATGAGCAGTTCCTC. It is translated as CASSTGTIHYNEQFL.